These 9 T cell receptor beta chains originate from one sample sequenced in a study of molecular identifiers for immune sequencing clone quantification. TCRdb itself ran the PCR reads through MiXCR, one entry per CDR3 protein. The table includes about half a million distinct CDR3 sequences, 20% to 25% detected once. The source material was naive CD8+ T cells from blood, with Jurkat cell RNA spiked in. As for subset: FACS-sorted CD8+CD4-CCR7+CD45RA+ naive T cells. The receptors were sampled from a human donor in good health. Some libraries in this study had Jurkat cell RNA spiked in.

This clonotype was detected a few times. The chain has TRBV5-1 and TRBJ2-7; a possible D gene is TRBD1 (5 bases). V gave up 0 bases and J gave up 5 bases, with 12 bases separating them. CDR3 length: 14 residues. Germline assignment: CDR1 SGHRS and CDR2 YFSETQ. The CDR3 bases are TGCGCCAGCAGCTTGGACAGGCTACCTAACGAGCAGTACTTC. Amino acid sequence: CASSLDRLPNEQYF. The entire variable domain, with the rest obtained from reference TRBV5-1 and TRBJ2-7, is as follows: KAGVTQTPRYLIKTRGQQVTLSCSPISGHRSVSWYQQTPGQGLQFLFEYFSETQRNKGNFPGRFSGRQFSNSRSEMNVSTLELGDSALYLCASSLDRLPNEQYFGPGTRLTVT.

The chain has TRBV7-2 and TRBJ2-7; 11 bases align to TRBD2. The CDR3 has 16 residues. V lost 5 bases and J lost 3; bases outside the gene matches: 9. CDR1 SGHTA and CDR2 FQGNSA come from the germline V gene. This chain's CDR3 is CASSPRRLAGNYEQYF. CDR3 sequence (DNA): TGTGCCAGCAGCCCCCGACGACTAGCGGGGAACTACGAGCAGTACTTC.

Only a few counts were recorded for this clonotype. The V and J genes are TRBV2 and TRBJ2-7; TRBD1 agrees at 9 bases. The J segment lost 3 bases and the V segment lost 2 bases, leaving 5 bases of the junction unmatched. This CDR3 is built from 15 residues. Per the germline V gene, CDR1 is SNHLY and CDR2 is FYNNEI. Written as DNA, the CDR3 is TGTGCCAGCAGTGAAAGGGGACAGGGAGGCTACGAGCAGTACTTC. Amino acids: CASSERGQGGYEQYF.

Comments on this clonotype: The conserved closing phenylalanine or tryptophan is absent in this CDR3, likely reflecting a read error. The chain has TRBV7-9 and TRBJ1-2; D is possibly TRBD1 (6 bases). The CDR3 sequence is 13 residues long. With 0 bases removed from V and 8 bases from J, the gap between germline ends came to 10 bases. The V gene's germline CDR1 is SEHNR and CDR2 FQNEAQ (reference sequence). The CDR3 DNA reads as TGTGCCAGCAGCTTAGCAGGGGGGGCAGGCTACACCTCC. It encodes CASSLAGGAGYTS.

Note on this clonotype: Because the CDR3 is missing its conserved closing phenylalanine or tryptophan, this is likely a read error. The rearrangement joins TRBV19 to TRBJ2-5; D remains ambiguous. V was pared by 3 bases and J by 1 base, with 6 bases between. This CDR3 region has 13 residues. The germline V gene has CDR1 LNHDA and CDR2 SQIVND (reference sequence). The CDR3 region is CASSMYSQETQYL. The CDR3 DNA sequence: TGTGCCAGTAGTATGTACAGCCAAGAGACCCAGTACCTC.

The rearrangement uses TRBV5-1 and TRBJ2-3; TRBD1 agrees at 8 bases. The V segment lost 0 bases and the J segment 4 bases; nucleotides outside the gene matches: 7. The CDR3 consists of 16 residues. Germline lookup yields CDR1 SGHRS and CDR2 YFSETQ. This CDR3 reads CASSLEAGGFADTQYF. DNA of the CDR3: TGCGCCAGCAGCTTGGAGGCAGGGGGCTTTGCAGATACGCAGTATTTT.

In its sample, this clonotype was seen many times. This chain joins TRBV19 and TRBJ1-1; TRBD1 matches 8 bases. The V gene end was trimmed by 5 bases and the J gene end by 5 bases; junction bases not matched to a gene: 7. The CDR3 is 14 residues long. Germline CDR1 reads LNHDA; CDR2 reads SQIVND (reference sequence). DNA of the CDR3: TGTGCCAGTAGTGTATCAGGGGGCCTTACTGAAGCTTTCTTT. Its protein product is CASSVSGGLTEAFF.

The chain uses TRBV4-1 and TRBJ2-7; D gene unclear. Trimming left V 1 base short and J 5 bases short, with 21 bases between. The CDR3 is made up of 17 amino acids. Germline V gene sequence: CDR1 MGHRA, CDR2 YSYEKL. The CDR3 here is CASSQGLRGGAGDEQYF. CDR3 DNA: TGCGCCAGCAGCCAAGGATTGAGAGGCGGCGCTGGGGACGAGCAGTACTTC.

The V call is TRBV7-9, the J call TRBJ2-1, with 7 bases matching TRBD2. V dropped 2 bases and J dropped 7; count of bases not matched to a gene: 11. CDR1 and CDR2 (germline): SEHNR, FQNEAQ (reference sequence). The CDR3 is 16 amino acids. The CDR3 spells CASSLRMAGEANEQFF. CDR3 sequence (DNA): TGTGCCAGCAGCTTAAGGATGGCGGGAGAGGCGAATGAGCAGTTCTTC.